The sequence of this T cell receptor (beta chain) was determined in a study of blood T cells in healthy people across ages. Broader study findings: Whereas aged donors had fewer naive CD4+ cells, long-lived donors had more of them and higher diversity.

Combining a sample-barcoded 5' primer with a J-beta primer mix, a second PCR ran for about 6 to 12 cycles. TCRdb processed the 5' RACE reads anew with MiXCR; each CDR3 protein has one entry. The sample contains some 1.4 million distinct CDR3 sequences, roughly 45% of which appear only once. All donors came from Russia, were Caucasian and healthy, and spanned ages roughly 6 to 95. Points on this clonotype: Antigen specificity is unknown.

V lost 3 bases and J lost 4; bases outside the gene matches: 7. CDR1 and CDR2 from the germline V gene are DFQATT and SNEGSKA (reference sequence). The CDR3 runs 14 residues. The rearrangement links TRBV20-1 to TRBJ2-7; 9 nucleotides match TRBD1. Sequencing input: blood. This sequence originates from a woman between 18 and 29 years old in good health. Written as DNA, the CDR3 is TGCAGTGCTAGGGGGGACAGGGCCCTTTACGAGCAGTACTTC. This codes for CSARGDRALYEQYF.